This T cell receptor (beta chain) stems from a study of blood T cell repertoires in COVID-19. About the research overall: Spain, Italy and the United States supplied samples that represented acute and convalescent COVID-19. The analysed material was cDNA or gDNA that came from T cells, B-cell-depleted T cells, or PBMCs.

Study processing details: Nucleated cell counts were estimated from reference gene primer amplification. The protocol was immunoSEQ multiplex PCR, while the TCRdb copy is restricted to in-frame clones and leaves out a portion. D and trimming come from the DNA, and the V and J calls and clone size come from that table. Here the sample spans over 150,000 clones, about 91% being singletons. Germline V gene lookup returns CDR1 SGHRS and CDR2 YFSETQ. V was pared by 4 bases and J by 0 bases, with 2 bases of the junction left unmatched. This CDR3 region has 15 residues. The chain uses TRBV5-1 and TRBJ1-3, with 9 bases that match TRBD1. Sequencing was done on a sample of peripheral blood. The receptor was isolated from a woman aged 60-75 years who had recovered from COVID-19. The CDR3 nucleotides are TGCGCCAGCAGCGTGGGACAGGGCTCTGGAAACACCATATATTTT. Translated, it gives CASSVGQGSGNTIYF.